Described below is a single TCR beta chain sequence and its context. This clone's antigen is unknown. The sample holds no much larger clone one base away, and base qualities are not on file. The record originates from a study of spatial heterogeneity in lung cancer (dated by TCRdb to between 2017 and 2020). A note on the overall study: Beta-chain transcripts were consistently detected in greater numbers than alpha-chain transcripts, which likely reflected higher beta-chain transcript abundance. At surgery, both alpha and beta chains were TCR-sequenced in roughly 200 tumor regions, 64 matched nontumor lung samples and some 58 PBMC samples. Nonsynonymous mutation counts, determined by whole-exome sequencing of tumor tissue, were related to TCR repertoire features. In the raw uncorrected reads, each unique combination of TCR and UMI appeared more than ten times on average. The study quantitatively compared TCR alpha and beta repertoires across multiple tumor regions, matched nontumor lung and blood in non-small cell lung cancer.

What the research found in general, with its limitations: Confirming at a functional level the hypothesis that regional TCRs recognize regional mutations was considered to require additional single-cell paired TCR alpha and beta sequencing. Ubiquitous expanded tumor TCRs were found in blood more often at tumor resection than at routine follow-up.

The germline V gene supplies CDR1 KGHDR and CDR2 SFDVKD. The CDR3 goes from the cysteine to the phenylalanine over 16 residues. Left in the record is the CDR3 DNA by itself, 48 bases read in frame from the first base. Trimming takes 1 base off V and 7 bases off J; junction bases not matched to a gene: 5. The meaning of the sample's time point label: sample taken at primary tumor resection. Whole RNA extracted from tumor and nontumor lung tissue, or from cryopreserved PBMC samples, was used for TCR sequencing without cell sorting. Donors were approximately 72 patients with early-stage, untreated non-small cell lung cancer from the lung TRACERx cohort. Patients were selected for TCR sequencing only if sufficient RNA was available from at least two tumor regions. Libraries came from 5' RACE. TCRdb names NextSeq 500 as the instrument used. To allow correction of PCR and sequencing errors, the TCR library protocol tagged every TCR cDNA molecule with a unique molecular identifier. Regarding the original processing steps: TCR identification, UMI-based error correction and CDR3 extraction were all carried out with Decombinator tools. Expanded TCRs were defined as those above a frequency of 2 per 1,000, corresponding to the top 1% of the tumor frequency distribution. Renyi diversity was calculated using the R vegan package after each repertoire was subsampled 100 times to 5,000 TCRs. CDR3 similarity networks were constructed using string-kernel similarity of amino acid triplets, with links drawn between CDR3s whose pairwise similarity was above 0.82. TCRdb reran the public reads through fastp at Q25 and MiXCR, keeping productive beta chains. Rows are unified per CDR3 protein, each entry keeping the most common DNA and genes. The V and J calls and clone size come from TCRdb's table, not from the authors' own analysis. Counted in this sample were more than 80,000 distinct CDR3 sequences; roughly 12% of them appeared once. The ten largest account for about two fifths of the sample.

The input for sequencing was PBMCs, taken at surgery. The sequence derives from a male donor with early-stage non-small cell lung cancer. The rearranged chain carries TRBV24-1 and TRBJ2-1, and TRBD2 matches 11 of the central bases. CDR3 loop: CATSDFTGTSGNEQFF. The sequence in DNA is TGTGCCACCAGTGATTTTACCGGGACTAGCGGTAATGAGCAGTTCTTC.